These 16 T cell receptor beta chains were all obtained from the same sample, sequenced in a study of cytomegalovirus exposure and HLA in healthy donors. The PCR ran on 60 Vbeta and 13 Jbeta primers. TCRdb's copy holds only in-frame clones and misses some; the assay was immunoSEQ multiplex PCR. The sample gives some 150,000 clones, approximately 79% of which show up once; 3.5% to 5% is in the top ten. The material sequenced was PBMCs. The receptors shown here come from a man in his forties in good health and CMV-seronegative.

The rearrangement links TRBV5-3 to TRBJ1-5; D gene uncertain. TRBV5-3 belongs to the ORF category, with a function that is uncertain. This CDR3 contains 14 residues. V shed 2 bases and J shed 2 bases, with 8 bases lying between them. CDR3: CARSFARCNQPQHF. The CDR3, as DNA: TGTGCCAGAAGCTTTGCACGGTGCAATCAGCCCCAGCATTTT.

The CDR3 sequence: CASGISAGGPSHGELFF. CDR3 in DNA: TGTGCTAGTGGAATCTCTGCGGGGGGGCCGTCTCACGGGGAGCTGTTTTTT. The V call is TRBV12-5, the J call TRBJ2-2; 9 positions match TRBD2. Germline V CDR1 and CDR2: LGHNT, FRNRAP. The CDR3 is made up of 17 amino acids. The J segment lost 7 bases and the V segment lost 6 bases, leaving 15 bases of the junction unmatched.

This clone was recorded once. The chain recombines TRBV6-1 with TRBJ1-2; D remains unclear. Per germline, CDR1 MNHNS and CDR2 SASEGT. V shed 1 base and J shed 10 bases, with 13 bases lying between them. The CDR3 has 13 residues. CDR3 region: CASSEGRERTYTF. Here the CDR3 DNA reads TGTGCCAGCAGTGAAGGGAGGGAAAGAACCTACACCTTC.

The chain combines TRBV9 with TRBJ1-1, with TRBD1 as a possible D gene (5 bases). Germline-derived CDR1 and CDR2 are SGDLS and YYNGEE. V was shortened by 4 bases and J by 3 bases, with 10 bases between the two germline ends. The CDR3 has 13 amino acids. The CDR3 DNA reads TGTGCCAGCAGCCCCAGGGTATACACTGAAGCTTTCTTT. Its translation: CASSPRVYTEAFF.

The rearrangement links TRBV6-5 to TRBJ2-3; TRBD2 might be the D (6 bases). Deletions cut 6 bases from V and 2 bases from J, with 12 bases between. Per the germline V gene, CDR1 is MNHEY and CDR2 is SVGAGI. This CDR3 is 14 amino acids long. CDR3 region: CASREGTYTDTQYF. As DNA, the CDR3 is TGTGCCAGCAGGGAGGGCACATACACAGATACGCAGTATTTT.

To note about this clone: One end of the junction is discordant with germline, which a read error may explain. The V and J genes are TRBV6-4 and TRBJ1-2; D is perhaps TRBD1 (5 bases). CDR3 size: 13 residues. The V gene's germline CDR1 is MRHNA and CDR2 SNTAGT. The CDR3 DNA sequence: TGTGCCAGCAGTCTGGGGCTGGGCTATGGCCACACCTTC. This codes for CASSLGLGYGHTF.

This clone was counted once. The rearrangement uses TRBV28 and TRBJ2-5; D possibly corresponds to TRBD1 (6 bases). Matching the DNA end better, TRBJ2-7 makes the J call doubtful. CDR3 length equals 13 residues. The germline V gene has CDR1 MDHEN and CDR2 SYDVKM. This CDR3 reads CASRSGTTYEQYF. The DNA for the CDR3 is TGTGCCAGCAGGTCCGGGACAACCTACGAGCAGTACTTC.

This clone was detected a few times. J is TRBJ1-2 and V is TRBV19, with TRBD1 matching 7 bases. V lost 5 bases to trimming and J lost 6 bases; unmatched junction nucleotides: 6. Germline V gene data show CDR1 as LNHDA and CDR2 as SQIVND (reference sequence). CDR3 length: 13 residues. The chain's CDR3 is CASSPQGVNGYTF. The CDR3 region has the DNA TGTGCCAGTAGTCCCCAGGGGGTCAATGGCTACACCTTC.

The chain couples TRBV25-1 to TRBJ1-1; D perhaps matches TRBD1 (5 bases). The CDR3 contains 14 residues. Per the germline V gene, CDR1 is MGHDK and CDR2 is SYGVNS. The V gene lost 7 bases and the J gene lost 1 base, with 13 bases spanning the gap. DNA for the CDR3: TGTGCCAGCACCCCGTTGGGGCCGAACACTGAAGCTTTCTTT. Its protein product is CASTPLGPNTEAFF. The full variable domain, with the rest looked up from reference TRBV25-1 and TRBJ1-1, is EADIYQTPRYLVIGTGKKITLECSQTMGHDKMYWYQQDPGMELHLIHYSYGVNSTEKGDLSSESTVSRIRTEHFPLTLESARPSHTSQYLCASTPLGPNTEAFFGQGTRLTVV.

V gene TRBV6-8 combines with J gene TRBJ2-1; a possible D gene is TRBD1 (6 bases). This CDR3 comprises 15 residues. V lost 6 bases to trimming and J lost 6 bases, with 18 bases between them. Per the germline V gene, CDR1 is MNHGY and CDR2 is SAAAGT. This CDR3 reads CASRKTTQGCNEQFF. In DNA, the CDR3 is TGTGCCAGCAGGAAAACGACACAGGGTTGCAATGAGCAGTTCTTC.

In this sample, this clone turned up a few times. The rearrangement links TRBV6-6 to TRBJ1-3; D not resolved. V lost 5 bases to trimming and J lost 0 bases, with 8 bases between them. This CDR3 is 14 amino acids long. Germline V gene lookup returns CDR1 MNHNY and CDR2 SVGAGI (reference sequence). The CDR3 is CASSMLSSGNTIYF. The CDR3 DNA is TGTGCCAGCAGTATGCTGAGCTCTGGAAACACCATATATTTT.

The chain recombines TRBV27 with TRBJ2-7; D is perhaps TRBD1 (5 bases). Germline V gene data show CDR1 as MNHEY and CDR2 as SMNVEV (reference sequence). The CDR3 extends over 15 amino acids. The V end lost 2 bases, the J end lost 5 bases, and 16 bases lay between the germline ends. The CDR3 DNA reads TGTGCCAGCAGTTTAAGGGGCGCGTATTACCACGAGCAGTACTTC. Its protein is CASSLRGAYYHEQYF.

V usage is TRBV18 and J usage is TRBJ1-4, with D unclear. This CDR3 has 11 amino acids. Trimming removed 5 bases from V and 6 bases from J, with 4 bases in between. Germline CDR1 KGHSH, CDR2 LQKENI. DNA for the CDR3: TGTGCCAGCTCAGTAGATGAAAAACTGTTTTTT. Its translation is CASSVDEKLFF.

V is TRBV18 and J is TRBJ2-1; D remains unclear. Trimming removed 5 bases at V and 3 bases at J, with 11 bases between. From germline, CDR1 is KGHSH and CDR2 LQKENI. CDR3 length: 14 residues. The CDR3, as DNA: TGTGCCAGCTCAATGGCCCTAGACTACAATGAGCAGTTCTTC. It is translated as CASSMALDYNEQFF.

The rearrangement joins TRBV11-2 to TRBJ1-2; D gene uncertain. V lost 0 bases and J 2 bases, leaving 7 bases between the germline ends. This CDR3 contains 14 residues. From germline, CDR1 is SGHAT and CDR2 FQNNGV. This CDR3 is CASSLDHLNYGYTF. In nucleotides, the CDR3 is TGTGCCAGCAGCTTAGATCATCTAAACTATGGCTACACCTTC.

The chain has TRBV27 and TRBJ1-1; no definite D call. Trimming left V 0 bases short and J 6 bases short, with 8 bases between. This CDR3 region has 13 residues. Germline V gene data show CDR1 as MNHEY and CDR2 as SMNVEV (reference sequence). CDR3 residues: CASSLSGGAEAFF. The CDR3 DNA reads TGTGCCAGCAGTTTATCCGGTGGAGCTGAAGCTTTCTTT.